These 12 T cell receptor beta chains originate from one sample sequenced in a study of identical twins' blood T cells. TCRdb reanalysed the 5' RACE reads using MiXCR and keeps one entry per CDR3 protein. The repertoire holds a few hundred thousand distinct CDR3 sequences, with roughly 27% as singletons. Input material: PBMCs. The receptors were sampled from a woman aged 18 to 55 in good health.

This chain connects TRBV12-3 or TRBV12-4 to TRBJ1-6; D is ambiguous. Trimming pared 5 bases from V and 4 bases from J, leaving 6 bases between. The CDR3 runs to 13 residues. For the CDR3, the DNA is TGTGCCAGCAGTGCCCAATATAATTCACCCCTCCACTTT. Translating gives CASSAQYNSPLHF.

This clonotype was detected only a few times. The chain links TRBV6-2 or TRBV6-3 to TRBJ1-1; 7 bases agree with TRBD1. Germline CDR1 is MNHEY and CDR2 is SVGEGT. The CDR3 contains 13 residues. V shed 7 bases and J 7 bases; nucleotides not matched to a gene: 9. This chain's CDR3 is CASISGGDSEAFF. CDR3 nucleotide sequence: TGTGCCAGCATTTCAGGGGGGGACAGTGAAGCTTTCTTT.

On this clonotype itself: No conserved phenylalanine or tryptophan ends this CDR3, so it is likely a read error. V and J are TRBV7-2 and TRBJ1-1, with D hard to call. This CDR3 region has 16 residues. CDR1 is SGHTA and CDR2 is FQGNSA in the germline V gene. Between the trimmed V and J ends, which lost 1 base and 4 bases, there was a span of 16 bases. The CDR3 here is CASSLVVGGVVTEAFL. Written as DNA, the CDR3 is TGTGCCAGCAGCTTAGTCGTGGGCGGCGTGGTCACTGAAGCTTTCCTT.

The J gene is TRBJ1-1, the V gene TRBV3-2; the table calls TRBD1, which could not be checked here. TRBV3-2 is reported as a pseudogene. This CDR3 region has 15 residues. The DNA of the CDR3 is TGTGCCAGCAGCCTAAGGACAGGAAGGAGCACTGAAGCTTTCTTT. The encoded protein is CASSLRTGRSTEAFF.

This clonotype came up a few times. This sequence joins TRBV3-1 and TRBJ1-2; D ambiguous. The CDR3 covers 13 residues. The V gene's germline CDR1 is LGHDT and CDR2 YNNKEL (reference sequence). Between the trimmed V and J ends, which lost 1 base and 3 bases, there was a span of 6 bases. The CDR3 coding sequence is TGTGCCAGCAGCCAAGCCACTCACTATGGCTACACCTTC. Translation gives CASSQATHYGYTF.

The chain employs TRBV11-2 and TRBJ2-5; the D call may be TRBD1 or TRBD2 (6 bases each). The CDR3 spans 16 residues. V was pared by 2 bases and J by 5 bases, with 18 bases between. CDR1 and CDR2 from the germline V gene are SGHAT and FQNNGV. The CDR3 loop is CASSLRGGGEYETQYF. The CDR3 bases are TGTGCCAGCAGCTTACGAGGAGGGGGTGAATATGAGACCCAGTACTTC.

This clonotype was recorded many times. The chain is built from TRBV29-1 and TRBJ2-7; 7 bases line up with TRBD1. Germline assignment: CDR1 SQVTM and CDR2 ANQGSEA. Trimming at V came to 5 bases and at J to 0 bases, leaving 10 bases not matched to a gene. The CDR3 totals 15 residues. The CDR3 DNA sequence: TGCAGCGTTCGTAATGACAGGGAGCTCTCCTACGAGCAGTACTTC. Translation gives CSVRNDRELSYEQYF.

There are a few counts of this clonotype. The V call is TRBV6-1, the J call TRBJ1-1; D is unclear. Trimming stripped 0 bases from V and 2 bases from J, with 10 bases between. CDR3 length equals 15 residues. Germline CDR1 and CDR2: MNHNS and SASEGT. CDR3 coding DNA: TGTGCCAGCAGTGAAGCGCCCCGCTCAAACACTGAAGCTTTCTTT. Translation gives CASSEAPRSNTEAFF.

Only a few counts were recorded for this clonotype. The chain uses TRBV28 and TRBJ1-3; maybe TRBD1 (5 bases). Germline-derived CDR1 and CDR2 are MDHEN and SYDVKM. V was clipped by 7 bases and J by 3 bases, with 13 bases between them. The CDR3 has 14 residues. The CDR3 loop is CASTLGGDGNTIYF. DNA for the CDR3: TGTGCCAGCACCCTCGGGGGGGATGGAAACACCATATATTTT.

The sample holds a few counts of this clonotype. The chain combines TRBV20-1 with TRBJ2-2; 10 bases agree with TRBD2. The CDR3 totals 16 residues. Losses at the gene ends were 4 bases for V and 3 bases for J; bases not matched to a gene: 8. The germline V gene has CDR1 DFQATT and CDR2 SNEGSKA (reference sequence). In DNA, the CDR3 is TGCAGTGCTATCGTTAGCGGGGGGACGTACACCGGGGAGCTGTTTTTT. Encoded protein: CSAIVSGGTYTGELFF.

The chain couples TRBV6-1 to TRBJ2-1; 10 positions match TRBD2. Germline V CDR1 and CDR2: MNHNS, SASEGT. V lost 6 bases and J lost 3; bases outside the gene matches: 5. The length of the CDR3 is 15 residues. DNA for the CDR3: TGTGCCAGCAGGGGACTAGCGACTTACTACAATGAGCAGTTCTTC. This codes for CASRGLATYYNEQFF.

This clonotype was recorded a few times. Given a much more abundant clone one base away, this may be a read error. Here the CDR3 omits its conserved ending phenylalanine or tryptophan, so a read error is the likely source. The chain has TRBV19 and TRBJ1-1; D gene uncertain. The CDR3 sequence is 16 residues long. Germline CDR1 LNHDA, CDR2 SQIVND (reference sequence). V lost 5 bases to trimming and J lost 0 bases, with 16 bases between them. The CDR3 DNA sequence: TGTGCCAGTAGTGCCCAGGAAGGAGCGATGAACACTGAAGCTTTCTAT. Its translation is CASSAQEGAMNTEAFY.